Below are 25 T cell receptor beta chains sequenced from a single sample in a study of cytomegalovirus exposure and HLA in healthy donors. PCR amplification relied on 60 Vbeta primers (plus 13 Jbeta primers). Sequenced by immunoSEQ multiplex PCR; TCRdb stores in-frame clones only, minus some. The sample lists roughly 92,000 clones; about 86% were seen once. Sequencing was done on a sample of PBMCs. These receptors all come from an older woman in good health and CMV-seropositive.

The chain carries TRBV5-8 and TRBJ2-4, with D maybe TRBD2 (6 bases). The V gene's germline CDR1 is SGHTS and CDR2 YDEGEE. This CDR3 is 14 amino acids long. V shed 4 bases and J shed 9 bases, with 17 bases lying between them. The CDR3 nucleotides read TGTGCCAGCAGCGAGGGACTGGATGAAGGCATTCAGTACTTC. It specifies CASSEGLDEGIQYF.

The J gene is TRBJ2-3, the V gene TRBV11-2; the match to TRBD2 covers 10 bases. Germline CDR1 and CDR2: SGHAT and FQNNGV. The CDR3 contains 15 residues. V gave up 1 base and J gave up 4 bases; unmatched junction bases: 2. DNA for the CDR3: TGTGCCAGCAGCTTAGTAGCGGGAGGATCAGATACGCAGTATTTT. This codes for CASSLVAGGSDTQYF.

This clone was observed a handful of times. The V gene is TRBV19, the J gene TRBJ1-3; 9 bases are shared with TRBD1. Looked up from germline, CDR1 is LNHDA and CDR2 is SQIVND (reference sequence). The CDR3 is made up of 13 amino acids. Germline trimming cut 7 bases from V and 4 bases from J; bases unmatched to any gene: 2. The CDR3 region has the DNA TGTGCCAGTACCGGGACAGGGGGAAACACCATATATTTT. Its protein product is CASTGTGGNTIYF.

This rearrangement joins TRBV28 to TRBJ1-3, with D possibly TRBD1 on 5 matching bases. The germline V gene encodes CDR1 MDHEN and CDR2 SYDVKM. This CDR3 is built from 14 residues. Trimming shortened V by 6 bases and J by 0 bases, and 9 bases separated the two germline ends. Written as DNA, the CDR3 is TGTGCCAGCAGGAGACAGATCTCTGGAAACACCATATATTTT. Amino acid sequence: CASRRQISGNTIYF.

V gene TRBV7-3 combines with J gene TRBJ2-2, with TRBD2 matching 12 bases. Germline loops: CDR1 SGHTA, CDR2 FQGTGA. The trim removed 6 bases at V and 3 bases at J, leaving 5 bases unmatched. The CDR3 runs 16 residues. CDR3 in amino acids: CASRDRTSGDTGELFF. CDR3 coding DNA: TGTGCCAGCAGGGACCGGACTAGCGGGGACACCGGGGAGCTGTTTTTT. Full variable domain (missing parts from reference TRBV7-3 and TRBJ2-2): GAGVSQTPSNKVTEKGKYVELRCDPISGHTALYWYRQSLGQGPEFLIYFQGTGAADDSGLPNDRFFAVRPEGSVSTLKIQRTERGDSAVYLCASRDRTSGDTGELFFGEGSRLTVL.

The chain recombines TRBV5-1 with TRBJ1-5; D possibly corresponds to TRBD1 (5 bases). V was shortened by 2 bases and J by 0 bases, with 6 bases between the two germline ends. The CDR3 extends over 14 amino acids. CDR1 is SGHRS, CDR2 YFSETQ, per germline. The CDR3 nucleotides are TGCGCCAGCAGCTTAGACAGTAGCAATCAGCCCCAGCATTTT. Translated: CASSLDSSNQPQHF.

The genes are TRBV7-2 and TRBJ2-7; 8 nucleotides line up with TRBD2. The V segment lost 8 bases and the J segment 2 bases; nucleotides outside the gene matches: 5. The V gene's germline CDR1 is SGHTA and CDR2 FQGNSA. CDR3 length equals 13 residues. The CDR3 nucleotides are TGTGCCAGCCAGACTAGCGCAGCCTACGAGCAGTACTTC. Protein: CASQTSAAYEQYF.

This chain joins TRBV5-1 and TRBJ2-7; TRBD1 agrees at 7 bases. This CDR3 is 15 amino acids long. V lost 0 bases and J lost 2; bases outside the gene matches: 5. Per germline, CDR1 SGHRS and CDR2 YFSETQ. In DNA form, the CDR3 reads TGCGCCAGCAGCTTGGCCGACAGGGACACCTACGAGCAGTACTTC. Encoded protein: CASSLADRDTYEQYF.

The V call is TRBV5-1, the J call TRBJ2-7, with 9 bases that match TRBD2. The J segment lost 0 bases and the V segment lost 4 bases, leaving 14 bases of the junction unmatched. The V gene's germline CDR1 is SGHRS and CDR2 YFSETQ. The CDR3 sequence is 18 residues long. This CDR3 is CASSRKIGLATDSYEQYF. The CDR3 DNA reads TGCGCCAGCAGCCGGAAAATCGGACTAGCGACCGACTCCTACGAGCAGTACTTC.

This clone was picked up a small number of times. The chain uses TRBV5-4 and TRBJ1-1, with 7 bases fitting TRBD1. Germline values: CDR1 SGHNT, CDR2 YYREEE (reference sequence). V was pared by 2 bases and J by 4 bases, with 5 bases of the junction left unmatched. The CDR3 has 14 residues. The CDR3 loop reads CASSFRGQGTEAFF. The CDR3 DNA sequence: TGTGCCAGCAGCTTTAGGGGGCAGGGCACTGAAGCTTTCTTT.

The chain has TRBV13 and TRBJ2-1; TRBD2 matches 7 bases. There are 13 residues in the CDR3. V dropped 2 bases and J dropped 9; count of bases not matched to a gene: 4. The V gene's germline CDR1 is PRHDT and CDR2 FYEKMQ (reference sequence). As DNA, the CDR3 is TGTGCCAGCAGCTTATTTGGGGAGGGTGAGCAGTTCTTC. It specifies CASSLFGEGEQFF.

Only a few counts were recorded for this clone. The CDR3 DNA follows: TGCGCCAGCAGCTTCAGACTAGCCACGTTGCCGAGTACCGGGGAGCTGTTTTTT. The encoded protein is CASSFRLATLPSTGELFF. The chain has TRBV5-1 and TRBJ2-2; 7 bases fit TRBD2. Germline CDR1 reads SGHRS; CDR2 reads YFSETQ. The CDR3 sequence is 18 residues long. The junction had 15 bases not matched to a gene; V was cut back by 2 bases and J by 5 bases.

This chain joins TRBV5-1 and TRBJ2-1, with TRBD2 matching 8 bases. This CDR3 region has 15 residues. V trimming: 1 base; J trimming: 3 bases; junction bases outside the gene matches: 3. CDR1 is SGHRS and CDR2 is YFSETQ in the germline V gene. CDR3 loop: CASSLSLAGYNEQFF. The CDR3 region has the DNA TGCGCCAGCAGCTTGAGTCTAGCGGGCTACAATGAGCAGTTCTTC.

This chain joins TRBV4-1 and TRBJ2-1, with 13 bases lining up with TRBD2. V was clipped by 0 bases and J by 7 bases; unmatched bases: 6. Germline V gene sequence: CDR1 MGHRA, CDR2 YSYEKL. This CDR3 is built from 17 residues. The CDR3 sequence is CASSQDRGTSGKNEQFF. CDR3 bases: TGCGCCAGCAGCCAAGACCGAGGGACTAGCGGGAAGAATGAGCAGTTCTTC.

The chain uses TRBV5-4 and TRBJ1-4, with TRBD1 as a possible D gene (6 bases). The germline V and J ends were trimmed by 4 bases and 7 bases, with 14 bases remaining between them. The germline V gene has CDR1 SGHNT and CDR2 YYREEE (reference sequence). The CDR3 length is 14 residues. The CDR3 sequence: CASSVGTPGEKLFF. CDR3 sequence (DNA): TGTGCCAGCAGCGTGGGGACACCGGGTGAAAAACTGTTTTTT.

The chain is built from TRBV5-4 and TRBJ2-3; a weak D match, TRBD2 (6 bases). Deletions cut 5 bases from V and 1 base from J, with 17 bases between. The germline CDR1 and CDR2 sequences are SGHNT and YYREEE (reference sequence). This CDR3 has 16 amino acids. The CDR3 protein is CASSPGGAGRTDTQYF. DNA of the CDR3: TGTGCCAGCAGTCCCGGAGGGGCGGGGCGCACAGATACGCAGTATTTT.

A few counts support this clone. The V call is TRBV5-6, the J call TRBJ1-5; D gene unclear. The length of the CDR3 is 12 residues. Trimming removed 1 base at V and 5 bases at J, with 4 bases between. The germline CDR1 and CDR2 sequences are SGHDT and YYEEEE. The CDR3 coding sequence is TGTGCCAGCAGCTTGCCTGATCAGCCCCAGCATTTT. This sequence encodes CASSLPDQPQHF.

J is TRBJ1-2 and V is TRBV29-1; TRBD1 matches 7 bases. The CDR3 is made up of 15 amino acids. The germline CDR1 and CDR2 sequences are SQVTM and ANQGSEA. With V trimmed by 7 bases and J by 6 bases, 17 bases remained unmatched. CDR3 sequence: CSADRTGNSIDGYTF. Here the CDR3 DNA reads TGCAGCGCCGATAGGACAGGAAACTCCATCGATGGCTACACCTTC.

The gene calls are TRBV10-1 and TRBJ1-3; the D is unclear. Trimming pared 4 bases from V and 3 bases from J, leaving 10 bases between. Per germline, CDR1 WNHNN and CDR2 SYGVQD (reference sequence). The CDR3 spans 14 residues. The chain's CDR3 is CASSGGRGGNTIYF. The CDR3 DNA reads as TGCGCCAGCAGTGGAGGACGGGGTGGAAACACCATATATTTT.

J is TRBJ2-1 and V is TRBV19, with 12 positions matching TRBD1. V lost 5 bases to trimming and J lost 7 bases; unmatched junction nucleotides: 6. The germline V gene has CDR1 LNHDA and CDR2 SQIVND (reference sequence). The CDR3 contains 15 residues. The CDR3 nucleotides are TGTGCCAGTAGTTCACCGGGACAGGGGGCGAATGAGCAGTTCTTC. Translating gives CASSSPGQGANEQFF.

The J gene is TRBJ1-5, the V gene TRBV5-1; no definite D call. There are 14 residues in the CDR3. From germline, CDR1 is SGHRS and CDR2 YFSETQ. The V end lost 0 bases, the J end lost 3 bases, and 7 bases lay between the germline ends. CDR3 sequence reads: CASSLGGPNQPQHF. CDR3 sequence (DNA): TGCGCCAGCAGCTTGGGCGGTCCCAATCAGCCCCAGCATTTT.

CDR3 sequence (DNA): TGTGCCAGCAGCTTGGTTAAGCGGGAGACCTCTAACACAGATACGCAGTATTTT. Residues: CASSLVKRETSNTDTQYF. The rearrangement links TRBV5-4 to TRBJ2-3; TRBD2 aligns across 8 bases. CDR1 is SGHNT, CDR2 YYREEE, per germline (reference sequence). CDR3 length equals 18 residues. Germline trimming cut 0 bases from V and 2 bases from J; bases unmatched to any gene: 11.

V and J are TRBV19 and TRBJ2-3, with a weak D call TRBD1 (6 bases). The CDR3 is 14 residues long. Germline CDR1 and CDR2: LNHDA and SQIVND (reference sequence). Trimming removed 1 base at V and 4 bases at J, with 9 bases between. The CDR3 nucleotides are TGTGCCAGTAGTATAGGAGGGGGAGCAGATACGCAGTATTTT. Residues: CASSIGGGADTQYF.

CDR3 sequence (DNA): TGTGCCAGCAGCCTAATACAGGGGGGCTATAGCAATCAGCCCCAGCATTTT. It codes for CASSLIQGGYSNQPQHF. The chain is built from TRBV28 and TRBJ1-5; 8 bases are shared with TRBD1. The CDR3 sequence is 17 residues long. J lost 0 bases, V lost 6 bases, and 10 bases had no gene match. CDR1 is MDHEN, CDR2 SYDVKM, per germline.

J is TRBJ2-7 and V is TRBV18; 7 nucleotides agree with TRBD2. With 0 bases clipped from V and 2 bases from J, the junction kept 10 bases outside the gene matches. The CDR3 is made up of 17 amino acids. Germline V gives CDR1 KGHSH, CDR2 LQKENI. CDR3 protein: CASSPPVEGLDTYEQYF. The CDR3 DNA reads TGTGCCAGCTCACCACCGGTCGAAGGACTAGACACCTACGAGCAGTACTTC.